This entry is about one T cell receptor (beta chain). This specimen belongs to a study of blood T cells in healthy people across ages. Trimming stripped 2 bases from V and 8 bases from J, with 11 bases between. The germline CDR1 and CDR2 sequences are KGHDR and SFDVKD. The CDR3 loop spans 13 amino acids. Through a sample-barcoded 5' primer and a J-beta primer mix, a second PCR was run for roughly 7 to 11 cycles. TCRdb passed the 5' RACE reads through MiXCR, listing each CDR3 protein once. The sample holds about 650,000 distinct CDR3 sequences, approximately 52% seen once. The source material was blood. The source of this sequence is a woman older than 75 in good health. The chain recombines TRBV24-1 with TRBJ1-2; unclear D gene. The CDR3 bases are TGTGCCACCAGTGATTATGCGGGGAGCGGCTACACCTTC. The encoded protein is CATSDYAGSGYTF.